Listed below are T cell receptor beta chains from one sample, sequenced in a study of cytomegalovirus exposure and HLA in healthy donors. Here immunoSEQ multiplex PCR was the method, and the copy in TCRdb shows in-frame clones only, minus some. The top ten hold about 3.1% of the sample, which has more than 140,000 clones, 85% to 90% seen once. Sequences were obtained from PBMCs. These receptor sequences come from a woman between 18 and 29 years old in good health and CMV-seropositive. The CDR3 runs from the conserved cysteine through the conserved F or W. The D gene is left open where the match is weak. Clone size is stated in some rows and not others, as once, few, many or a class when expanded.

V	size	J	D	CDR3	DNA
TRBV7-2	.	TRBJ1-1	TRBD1	CASSSTGLRNTEAFF	TGTGCCAGCAGCTCGACAGGGCTAAGGAACACTGAAGCTTTCTTT
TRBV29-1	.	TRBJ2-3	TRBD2	CSVDGTSGKADTQYF	TGCAGCGTGGATGGGACTAGCGGGAAAGCAGATACGCAGTATTTT
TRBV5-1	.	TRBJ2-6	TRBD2	CASSSGGSSWGANVLTF	TGCGCCAGCAGCTCGGGAGGGTCCTCGTGGGGGGCCAACGTCCTGACTTTC
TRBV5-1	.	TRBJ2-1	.	CASRESDYSYNEQFF	TGCGCCAGCAGGGAATCGGACTACTCCTACAATGAGCAGTTCTTC
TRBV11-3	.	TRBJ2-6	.	CASTLRGSGANVLTF	TGTGCCAGCACCCTTCGGGGCTCTGGGGCCAACGTCCTGACTTTC
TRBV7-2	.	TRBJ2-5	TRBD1	CASSPQLGTGGKETQYF	TGTGCCAGCAGCCCCCAATTAGGGACAGGTGGGAAAGAGACCCAGTACTTC
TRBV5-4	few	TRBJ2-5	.	CASSLPQRGGGKETQYF	TGTGCCAGCAGCTTGCCTCAAAGAGGGGGTGGCAAAGAGACCCAGTACTTC
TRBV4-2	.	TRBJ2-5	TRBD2	CASSPINQRLANQETQYF	TGTGCCAGCAGCCCGATAAACCAAAGACTAGCGAATCAAGAGACCCAGTACTTC
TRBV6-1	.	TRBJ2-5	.	CASSELNSGRETQYF	TGTGCCAGCAGTGAACTAAATTCAGGGCGAGAGACCCAGTACTTC
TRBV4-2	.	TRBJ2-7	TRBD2	CASSQGALAGLNPYEQYF	TGTGCCAGCAGCCAAGGCGCCCTAGCGGGATTGAACCCCTACGAGCAGTACTTC
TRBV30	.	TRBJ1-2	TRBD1	CAWSVGTASLYGYTF	TGTGCCTGGAGTGTTGGGACAGCTTCCCTATATGGCTACACCTTC
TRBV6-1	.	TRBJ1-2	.	CASSEDPPVRVAGYTF	TGTGCCAGCAGTGAAGACCCCCCCGTCAGGGTAGCAGGCTACACCTTC
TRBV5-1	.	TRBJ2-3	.	CASSFRTGSTDTQYF	TGCGCCAGCAGCTTTCGGACGGGGAGCACAGATACGCAGTATTTT
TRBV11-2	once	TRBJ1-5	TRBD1	CASSFGQGRGQPQHF	TGTGCCAGCAGCTTCGGACAGGGGAGGGGTCAGCCCCAGCATTTT
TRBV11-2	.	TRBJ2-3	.	CASSPGRGGYTDTQYF	TGTGCCAGCAGCCCCGGCCGTGGCGGCTACACAGATACGCAGTATTTT
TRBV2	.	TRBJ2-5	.	CASRPDSGKETQYF	TGTGCCAGCAGGCCGGACAGCGGGAAAGAGACCCAGTACTTC